Listed below are T cell receptor beta chains from one sample, sequenced in a study of Graves' ophthalmopathy and Graves' hyperthyroidism. Each CDR3 protein is one row after TCRdb ran MiXCR on the multiplex PCR reads. The sample yields 150,000 or so distinct CDR3 sequences, roughly two fifths seen once. What was sequenced was peripheral blood. Receptor source: a man aged 30 to 39 with Graves' ophthalmopathy. CDR3s include the opening cysteine and the closing phenylalanine or tryptophan. Fields, in order: clone size, V gene, D gene, J gene, CDR3 length, CDR3 protein, CDR3 DNA. The D gene is left open where the match is weak. The size of a clone is reported for some rows only, either as once, few or many, or as a class for expanded clones.

>-|TRBV12-3/TRBV12-4|-|TRBJ1-2|14
CASTKSQGSLGYTF
TGTGCCAGCACCAAGAGCCAGGGTAGCCTTGGCTACACCTTC
>once|TRBV7-2|-|TRBJ2-5|14
CASSKARFKETRYF
TGTGCCAGCAGTAAAGCGAGATTCAAAGAGACCCGGTACTTC
>many|TRBV6-2/TRBV6-3|TRBD2|TRBJ2-2|15
CASMTAGSNTGELFF
TGTGCCAGCATGACAGCGGGATCGAACACCGGGGAGCTGTTTTTT
>-|TRBV28|TRBD1|TRBJ2-7|14
CASTTGTASYEQYF
TGTGCCAGCACCACCGGGACAGCATCCTACGAGCAGTACTTC
>many|TRBV2|-|TRBJ2-2|13
CASSEVFPGELFF
TGTGCCAGCAGTGAAGTTTTTCCCGGGGAGCTGTTTTTT
>-|TRBV12-3/TRBV12-4|-|TRBJ1-1|16
CASSFRGGPMNTEAFF
TGTGCCAGCAGTTTCCGGGGCGGTCCCATGAACACTGAAGCTTTCTTT
>few|TRBV6-1|TRBD2|TRBJ2-7|15
CASSELAGSTYEQYF
TGTGCCAGCAGTGAACTAGCGGGGTCTACCTACGAGCAGTACTTC
>-|TRBV5-1|TRBD1|TRBJ2-7|14
CASSWRDRRDEQYF
TGCGCCAGCAGCTGGAGGGACAGGCGAGACGAGCAGTACTTC
>many|TRBV11-3|-|TRBJ1-6|13
CASSRSYNSPLHF
TGTGCCAGCAGCCGTTCCTATAATTCACCCCTCCACTTT
>once|TRBV20-1|-|TRBJ1-2|13
CSAPLGVHYGYTF
TGCAGTGCTCCGCTGGGGGTCCACTATGGCTACACCTTC
>many|TRBV15|-|TRBJ2-5|13
CATSREGSETQYF
TGTGCCACCAGCAGAGAAGGGTCTGAGACCCAGTACTTC
>many|TRBV28|TRBD1|TRBJ2-5|14
CASSLVQGAETQYF
TGTGCCAGCAGTTTAGTCCAGGGGGCCGAGACCCAGTACTTC
>-|TRBV29-1|-|TRBJ1-2|13
CSVEDQGGLGYTF
TGCAGCGTTGAAGATCAAGGAGGGCTTGGCTACACCTTC
>-|TRBV6-1|TRBD1|TRBJ2-7|14
CASTGGQGTYEQYF
TGTGCCAGCACCGGCGGACAGGGGACCTACGAGCAGTACTTC
>-|TRBV7-3|TRBD1|TRBJ1-3|15
CATLRDRASGNTIYF
TGTGCCACTCTTCGGGACAGAGCCTCTGGAAACACCATATATTTT
>many|TRBV7-9|-|TRBJ1-6|16
CASSFGSSSYNSPLHF
TGTGCCAGCAGCTTTGGCAGTAGCTCCTATAATTCACCCCTCCACTTT
>-|TRBV6-1|-|TRBJ2-5|14
CASSVEGAAETQYF
TGTGCCAGCAGTGTTGAGGGCGCGGCGGAGACCCAGTACTTC
>many|TRBV6-2/TRBV6-3|TRBD2|TRBJ2-7|16
CASSSPSGRARGEQYF
TGTGCCAGCAGCTCTCCTAGCGGGCGAGCTAGAGGCGAGCAGTACTTC
>-|TRBV28|-|TRBJ2-7|12
CASSESSFEQYF
TGTGCCAGCAGTGAATCAAGTTTCGAGCAGTACTTC
>many|TRBV7-2|TRBD1|TRBJ2-7|13
CASSSTGPPEQYF
TGTGCCAGCAGCTCGACAGGGCCACCCGAGCAGTACTTC
>-|TRBV12-3/TRBV12-4|TRBD1|TRBJ2-2|16
CASSFRTGVDTGELFF
TGTGCCAGCAGTTTTCGGACAGGGGTCGACACCGGGGAGCTGTTTTTT
>many|TRBV6-1|-|TRBJ1-1|11
CASSPGGRAFF
TGTGCCAGCAGCCCCGGAGGGCGAGCTTTCTTT
>-|TRBV7-8|TRBD1|TRBJ2-7|15
CASSETGTANYEQYF
TGTGCCAGCAGTGAAACCGGGACAGCCAATTACGAGCAGTACTTC
>many|TRBV27|-|TRBJ1-1|14
CASSLEGRTTEAFF
TGTGCCAGCAGTTTAGAGGGCAGGACAACTGAAGCTTTCTTT
>many|TRBV11-2|TRBD1|TRBJ1-1|16
CASSLSGGRGNTEAFF
TGTGCCAGCAGCCTGTCAGGGGGCCGGGGGAACACTGAAGCTTTCTTT
>-|TRBV2|-|TRBJ2-2|15
CASHSGAMNTGELFF
TGTGCCAGCCATTCAGGGGCAATGAACACCGGGGAGCTGTTTTTT
>-|TRBV19|-|TRBJ2-7|14
CASSTKVFGYEQYF
TGTGCCAGTAGTACGAAGGTCTTCGGCTACGAGCAGTACTTC
>few|TRBV20-1|-|TRBJ2-5|14
CSAGGGAVQETQYF
TGCAGTGCCGGAGGGGGGGCAGTGCAAGAGACCCAGTACTTC
>many|TRBV28|-|TRBJ1-1|14
CASSLLSVNTEAFF
TGTGCCAGCAGTTTATTGTCAGTGAACACTGAAGCTTTCTTT
>many|TRBV5-1|-|TRBJ2-7|14
CASSFLGAGYEQYF
TGCGCCAGCAGCTTTTTGGGAGCGGGTTACGAGCAGTACTTC
>-|TRBV6-1|-|TRBJ2-7|13
CASGGDGTYEQYF
TGTGCCAGCGGCGGGGACGGAACCTACGAGCAGTACTTC
>many|TRBV12-3/TRBV12-4|TRBD2|TRBJ2-5|18
CASSLGTSGSLEAETQYF
TGTGCCAGCAGTCTAGGGACTAGCGGGAGCCTGGAGGCGGAGACCCAGTACTTC
>few|TRBV11-2|TRBD1|TRBJ2-6|19
CASSLGPRGTSSGANVLTF
TGTGCCAGCAGCTTAGGTCCCAGGGGGACCTCCTCTGGGGCCAACGTCCTGACTTTC
>many|TRBV6-1|-|TRBJ2-5|12
CASTLGSGMQYF
TGTGCCAGCACTCTGGGGTCGGGGATGCAGTACTTC
>-|TRBV30|-|TRBJ1-6|15
CAWSVPWAGSSPLHF
TGTGCCTGGAGTGTACCGTGGGCTGGGAGTTCACCCCTCCACTTT
>-|TRBV12-3/TRBV12-4|TRBD1|TRBJ1-1|15
CASNPGQGSGTEAFF
TGTGCCAGCAACCCGGGACAGGGATCGGGTACTGAAGCTTTCTTT
>once|TRBV28|-|TRBJ2-7|16
CASTTPHKAVSYEQYF
TGTGCCAGCACCACCCCCCACAAAGCGGTTTCCTACGAGCAGTACTTC
>many|TRBV12-3/TRBV12-4|TRBD2|TRBJ2-7|15
CASSLLAGWVYEQYF
TGTGCCAGCAGTTTACTAGCGGGATGGGTCTACGAGCAGTACTTC
>many|TRBV6-1|-|TRBJ1-2|14
CASSEALLDGGYTF
TGTGCCAGCAGTGAAGCGCTTCTGGACGGGGGCTACACCTTC
>-|TRBV6-4|-|TRBJ2-5|14
CASSHRDGQETQYF
TGTGCCAGCAGCCACCGGGACGGCCAAGAGACCCAGTACTTC
>many|TRBV28|-|TRBJ1-5|13
CASSLLFNQPQHF
TGTGCCAGCAGTTTACTCTTCAATCAGCCCCAGCATTTT
>many|TRBV5-1|TRBD1|TRBJ1-1|14
CASSRGTGNTEAFF
TGCGCCAGCAGCAGGGGGACAGGGAACACTGAAGCTTTCTTT
>many|TRBV5-6|-|TRBJ2-7|15
CASSLVIRASYEQYF
TGTGCCAGCAGCTTGGTGATCAGGGCGTCCTACGAGCAGTACTTC
>-|TRBV12-3/TRBV12-4|TRBD1|TRBJ1-2|17
CASSSLPGQASNYGYTF
TGTGCCAGCTCCTCTCTTCCGGGACAGGCTTCGAACTATGGCTACACCTTC
>many|TRBV6-2/TRBV6-3|TRBD1|TRBJ2-7|14
CASRRGTDSYEQYF
TGTGCCAGCAGGAGGGGGACAGACTCCTACGAGCAGTACTTC
>many|TRBV7-9|-|TRBJ2-7|12
CASSLGLFEQYF
TGTGCCAGCAGCTTAGGGCTCTTCGAGCAGTACTTC
>-|TRBV5-1|-|TRBJ2-2|15
CASSRRDSLGGELFF
TGCGCCAGCAGCCGCCGCGACTCCCTGGGGGGGGAGCTGTTTTTT
>many|TRBV12-3/TRBV12-4|-|TRBJ2-4|14
CASSPGGRGNIQYF
TGTGCCAGCAGCCCAGGGGGGAGGGGAAACATTCAGTACTTC